The rows below give T cell receptor beta chains drawn from one sample of a study of T-cell reconstitution after alpha-beta-depleted transplantation in children. TCRdb re-called the PCR reads through MiXCR, storing one row per CDR3 protein. The sample yields hundreds of thousands of distinct CDR3 sequences, over 15% seen once. The specimen was PBMCs from the stem cell graft donor, collected from the stem cell graft. The receptors stem from a human donor who donated a stem cell graft to a child with acute myeloid leukemia. Both conserved end residues are part of each CDR3. A D gene is named only where the DNA matches it firmly. The size of a clone is reported for some rows only, either as once, few or many, or as a class for expanded clones.

D,J,V,size,DNA,CDR3
TRBD1,TRBJ1-1,TRBV7-9,.,TGTGCCAGCAGCTCCCTGACAGGGGGGGCTTTCTTT,CASSSLTGGAFF
.,TRBJ1-6,TRBV7-8,.,TGTGCCAGCAGCCCACCGTCGGGGGGCTATAATTCACCCCTCCACTTT,CASSPPSGGYNSPLHF
.,TRBJ1-1,TRBV20-1,.,TGCAGTGCTAGAGATATCCTCCGGGAAGGTATGACTGAAGCTTTCTTT,CSARDILREGMTEAFF
TRBD1,TRBJ2-3,TRBV7-2,few,TGTGCCAGCAGCTTCGACAGGGGGCAGACAGATACGCAGTATTTT,CASSFDRGQTDTQYF
.,TRBJ1-1,TRBV4-2,many,TGTGCCAGCAGCCAAGACGACATATTGAACACTGAAGCTTTCTTT,CASSQDDILNTEAFF
.,TRBJ2-7,TRBV5-5,many,TGTGCCAGCAGCTTTCCCGACACCTCCTACGAGCAGTACTTC,CASSFPDTSYEQYF
.,TRBJ1-3,TRBV7-2,.,TGTGCCAGCAGCTTAGGGGGGGCAGCCTCTGGAAACACCATATATTTT,CASSLGGAASGNTIYF
.,TRBJ2-2,TRBV20-1,.,TGCAGTGCTAGAGATAATAGGATGTCGGGGGCCGGGGAGCTGTTTTTT,CSARDNRMSGAGELFF
.,TRBJ2-5,TRBV7-9,.,TGTGCCAGCAGCTTAGAAGGGGAGGAAGAGACCCAGTACTTC,CASSLEGEEETQYF
.,TRBJ2-1,TRBV20-1,many,TGCAGTGCGAGAGGGGTGGTGGGCGAGCAGTTCTTC,CSARGVVGEQFF
TRBD1,TRBJ2-7,TRBV5-6,many,TGTGCCAGCAGCTCCCTCAAACAGGGGATCTACGAGCAGTACTTC,CASSSLKQGIYEQYF
.,TRBJ1-4,TRBV15,.,TGTGCCACCAGCAGAGATGGCAGGGACGATGAAAAACTGTTTTTT,CATSRDGRDDEKLFF
.,TRBJ1-1,TRBV4-2,many,TGTGCCAGCAGCCAAGAGGAGAACACTGAAGCTTTCTTT,CASSQEENTEAFF
TRBD2,TRBJ2-1,TRBV4-2,few,TGTGCCAGCAGCCCTCCAGGACTAGTCGGCAATGAGCAGTTCTTC,CASSPPGLVGNEQFF
.,TRBJ1-3,TRBV12-3/TRBV12-4,.,TGTGCCAGCAGTCCACCCGGAAGGGGCACCATATATTTT,CASSPPGRGTIYF
.,TRBJ2-1,TRBV7-2,many,TGTGCCAGCAGCTTAGACAAAGCGTACTACAATGAGCAGTTCTTC,CASSLDKAYYNEQFF
.,TRBJ2-1,TRBV5-6,many,TGTGCCAGCAGCTTGGCCGTCAGGTCCTACAATGAGCAGTTCTTC,CASSLAVRSYNEQFF
.,TRBJ1-1,TRBV5-1,.,TGCGCCAGCAGCCCGGGACTGATCATGAACACTGAAGCTTTCTTT,CASSPGLIMNTEAFF
TRBD1,TRBJ2-2,TRBV5-1,.,TGCGCCAGCAGCTTGTTTAGCCAGGGGGACACCGGGGAGCTGTTTTTT,CASSLFSQGDTGELFF
.,TRBJ2-5,TRBV5-1,.,TGCGCCAGCAGAAACGCGGCGGTCCAAGAGACCCAGTACTTC,CASRNAAVQETQYF
.,TRBJ2-5,TRBV7-2,few,TGTGCCAGCAGCTTAGTGGATCGAGAGACCCAGTACTTC,CASSLVDRETQYF
TRBD1,TRBJ1-1,TRBV7-9,.,TGTGCCAGCAGCTATTGGACAGGGAAGAGTACTGAAGCTTTCTTT,CASSYWTGKSTEAFF
.,TRBJ1-1,TRBV12-3/TRBV12-4,many,TGTGCCAGCAGACCCGACCAGGGGACTATCACTGAAGCTTTCTTT,CASRPDQGTITEAFF
TRBD1,TRBJ1-4,TRBV20-1,many,TGCAGTGCTAGAGACCCCTCCTCGACAGGGATTAATGAAAAACTGTTTTTT,CSARDPSSTGINEKLFF
TRBD2,TRBJ2-3,TRBV7-2,many,TGTGCCAGCAGCTCCCGGACTAGCGGGGATACGCAGTATTTT,CASSSRTSGDTQYF
.,TRBJ1-1,TRBV12-3/TRBV12-4,few,TGTGCCAGCAGTTATTCTCGGACCACGTTT,CASSYSRTTF
.,TRBJ1-3,TRBV7-6,few,TGTGCCAGCACCACCGGAGGGGGGATATCTGGAAACACCATATATTTT,CASTTGGGISGNTIYF
TRBD2,TRBJ2-3,TRBV7-2,many,TGTGCCAGCAGATCAGAGAGCGGGAGGCCCACAGATACGCAGTATTTT,CASRSESGRPTDTQYF
.,TRBJ2-2,TRBV29-1,many,TGCAGCGTTGATGGAGGGGTGAACACCGGGGAGCTGTTTTTT,CSVDGGVNTGELFF
TRBD2,TRBJ2-1,TRBV12-3/TRBV12-4,many,TGTGCCAGCGCGAGGGGCGGGGGGGCCCAGGAGCAGTTCTTC,CASARGGGAQEQFF
.,TRBJ1-2,TRBV12-3/TRBV12-4,.,TGTGCCAGCAGACGTGCTGGTTTCTATGGCTACACCTTC,CASRRAGFYGYTF
.,TRBJ2-1,TRBV11-1,.,TGTGCCAGCAGCGAAACCAGGGCCTGGAGCTCCTACAATGCGCAGTTCTTC,CASSETRAWSSYNAQFF
.,TRBJ1-6,TRBV7-2,.,TGTGCCAGCAGCTTTGACAGACCGCTTAATTCACCCCTCCACTTT,CASSFDRPLNSPLHF
.,TRBJ2-3,TRBV7-7,many,TGTGCCAGCAGCCCAGGAGGTTGGGGGACTAGCACAGATACGCAGTATTTT,CASSPGGWGTSTDTQYF
.,TRBJ2-1,TRBV29-1,many,TGCAGCGTTCGGACAGTTTACAATGAGCAGTTCTTC,CSVRTVYNEQFF
.,TRBJ1-5,TRBV7-2,.,TGTGCCAGCAGCCCGGGGGTTTTCAGCAATCAGCCCCAGCATTTT,CASSPGVFSNQPQHF
.,TRBJ1-4,TRBV29-1,many,TGCAGCGTTGAAGATCCAGGTGCAACTAATGAAAAACTGTTTTTT,CSVEDPGATNEKLFF
.,TRBJ2-7,TRBV5-5,many,TGTGCCAGCAGCTCCGCCGGAGGGGCTTTCTACGAGCAGTACTTC,CASSSAGGAFYEQYF
TRBD2,TRBJ2-3,TRBV7-2,few,TGTGCCAGCAGCTTACCGGGCGGCCAACCGGGACTAGCGGGGCGTACAGATACGCAGTATTTT,CASSLPGGQPGLAGRTDTQYF
.,TRBJ2-6,TRBV30,few,TGTGCCTGGAGTCCTGCCTTATCTGGGGCCAACGTCCTGACTTTC,CAWSPALSGANVLTF
.,TRBJ2-6,TRBV4-2,few,TGTGCCAGCAGCCGGGACATGGGGCGAGGGGCCAACGTCCTGACTTTC,CASSRDMGRGANVLTF
.,TRBJ1-1,TRBV5-1,few,TGCGCCAGCAGCTTGTATCACGGGGCGGAGTCTGAAGCTTTCTTT,CASSLYHGAESEAFF
TRBD1,TRBJ1-2,TRBV10-1,many,TGCGCCAGCAGTGAGGACAGGGAAATCAATGGCTACACCTTC,CASSEDREINGYTF
.,TRBJ2-2,TRBV5-1,few,TGCGCCAGCAGCACGTGGGCCGGGGAGCTGTTTTTT,CASSTWAGELFF
.,TRBJ1-1,TRBV7-9,.,TGTGCCAGCAGCTTGGGGATTAGGACTGAAGCTTTCTTT,CASSLGIRTEAFF
.,TRBJ2-1,TRBV20-1,many,TGCAGTGCCGACTCCTTAGGGAGGTCACTCGATGAGCAGTTCTTC,CSADSLGRSLDEQFF
TRBD1,TRBJ2-7,TRBV20-1,many,TGCAGTGCCCCGCACAGGGGGCTAGGTGAGCAGTACTTC,CSAPHRGLGEQYF
TRBD2,TRBJ2-5,TRBV7-9,many,TGTGCCAGCAGCTACCCTGGTTCGCGGGGGGGACAAGAGACCCAGTACTTC,CASSYPGSRGGQETQYF
TRBD1,TRBJ2-7,TRBV7-6,few,TGTGCCAGCAGCTTAGCGCCGGGACAGGGGCCGGCTTTC,CASSLAPGQGPAF